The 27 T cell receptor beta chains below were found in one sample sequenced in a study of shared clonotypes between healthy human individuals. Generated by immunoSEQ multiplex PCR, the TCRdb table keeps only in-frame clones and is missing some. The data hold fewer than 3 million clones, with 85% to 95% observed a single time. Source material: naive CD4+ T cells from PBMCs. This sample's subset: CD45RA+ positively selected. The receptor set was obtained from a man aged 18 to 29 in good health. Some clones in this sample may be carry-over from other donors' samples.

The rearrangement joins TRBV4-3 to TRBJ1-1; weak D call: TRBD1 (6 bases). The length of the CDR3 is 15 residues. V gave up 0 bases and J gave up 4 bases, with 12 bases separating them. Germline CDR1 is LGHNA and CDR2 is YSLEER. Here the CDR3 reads CASSQDHRDVTEAFF. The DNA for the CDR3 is TGCGCCAGCAGCCAAGACCACAGGGACGTCACTGAAGCTTTCTTT.

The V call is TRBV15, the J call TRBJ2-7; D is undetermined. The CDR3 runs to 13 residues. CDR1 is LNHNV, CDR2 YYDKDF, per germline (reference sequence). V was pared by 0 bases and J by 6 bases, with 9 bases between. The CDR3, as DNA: TGTGCCACCAGCAGAGAGATCGGGTCCGAGCAGTACTTC. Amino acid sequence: CATSREIGSEQYF.

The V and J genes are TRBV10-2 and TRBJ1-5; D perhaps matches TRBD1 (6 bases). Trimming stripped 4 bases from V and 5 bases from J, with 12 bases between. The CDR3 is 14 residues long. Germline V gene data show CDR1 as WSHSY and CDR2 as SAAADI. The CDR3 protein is CASSGGGGHQPQHF. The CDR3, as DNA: TGCGCCAGCAGTGGGGGTGGGGGGCATCAGCCCCAGCATTTT.

The CDR3 loop reads CASSGQVGPPIYF. DNA of the CDR3: TGTGCCAGCAGCGGACAGGTCGGGCCCCCCATATATTTT. The J gene is TRBJ1-3, the V gene TRBV11-2; 7 nucleotides line up with TRBD1. Germline values: CDR1 SGHAT, CDR2 FQNNGV. V lost 5 bases and J lost 11; bases outside the gene matches: 9. This CDR3 contains 13 residues.

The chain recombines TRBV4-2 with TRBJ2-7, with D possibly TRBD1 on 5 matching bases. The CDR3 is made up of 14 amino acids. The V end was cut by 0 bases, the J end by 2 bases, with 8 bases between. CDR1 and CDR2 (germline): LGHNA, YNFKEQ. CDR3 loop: CASSQEDTAYEQYF. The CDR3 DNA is TGTGCCAGCAGCCAAGAGGACACGGCCTACGAGCAGTACTTC.

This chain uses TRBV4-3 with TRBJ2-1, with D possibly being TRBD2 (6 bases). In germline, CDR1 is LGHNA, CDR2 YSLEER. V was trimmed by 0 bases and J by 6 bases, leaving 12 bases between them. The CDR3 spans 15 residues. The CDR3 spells CASSQEGRTGNEQFF. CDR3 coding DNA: TGCGCCAGCAGCCAAGAGGGGAGGACTGGCAATGAGCAGTTCTTC.

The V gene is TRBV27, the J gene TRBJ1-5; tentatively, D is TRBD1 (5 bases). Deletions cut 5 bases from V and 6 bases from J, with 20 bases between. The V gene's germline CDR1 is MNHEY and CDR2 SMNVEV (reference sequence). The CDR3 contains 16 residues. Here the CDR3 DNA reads TGTGCCAGCAGTCCCCAGGGTGAGGGCGCGGGTCAGCCCCAGCATTTT. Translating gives CASSPQGEGAGQPQHF.

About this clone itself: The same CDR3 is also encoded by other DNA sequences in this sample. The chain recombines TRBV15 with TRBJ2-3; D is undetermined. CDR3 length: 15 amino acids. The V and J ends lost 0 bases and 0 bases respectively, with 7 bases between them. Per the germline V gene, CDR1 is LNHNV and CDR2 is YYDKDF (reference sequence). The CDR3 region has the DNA TGTGCCACCAGCAGAGATCCGACGAGCACAGATACGCAGTATTTT. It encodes CATSRDPTSTDTQYF.

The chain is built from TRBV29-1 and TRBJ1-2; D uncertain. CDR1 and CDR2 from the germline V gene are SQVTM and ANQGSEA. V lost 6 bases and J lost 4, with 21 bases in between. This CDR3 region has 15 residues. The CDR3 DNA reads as TGCAGCGTACCATGGTCTCGGGGAATCAGCTATGGCTACACCTTC. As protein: CSVPWSRGISYGYTF.

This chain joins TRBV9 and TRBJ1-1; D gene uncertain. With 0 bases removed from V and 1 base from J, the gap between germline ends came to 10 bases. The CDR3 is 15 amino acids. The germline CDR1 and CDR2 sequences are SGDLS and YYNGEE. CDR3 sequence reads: CASSVGRGPNTEAFF. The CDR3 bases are TGTGCCAGCAGCGTAGGGCGCGGCCCGAACACTGAAGCTTTCTTT.

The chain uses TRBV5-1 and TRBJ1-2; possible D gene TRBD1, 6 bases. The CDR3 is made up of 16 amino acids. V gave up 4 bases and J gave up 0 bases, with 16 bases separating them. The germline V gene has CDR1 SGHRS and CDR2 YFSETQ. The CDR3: CASSDRARGANYGYTF. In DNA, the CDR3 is TGCGCCAGCAGCGATAGGGCCAGGGGCGCTAACTATGGCTACACCTTC.

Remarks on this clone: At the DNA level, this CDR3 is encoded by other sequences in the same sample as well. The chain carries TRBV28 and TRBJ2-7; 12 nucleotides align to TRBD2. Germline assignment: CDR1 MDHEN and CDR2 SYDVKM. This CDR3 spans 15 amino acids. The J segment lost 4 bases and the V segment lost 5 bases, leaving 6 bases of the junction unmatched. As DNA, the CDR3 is TGTGCCAGCAGTCCAGGACTAGCGGGACGGTACGAGCAGTACTTC. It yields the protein CASSPGLAGRYEQYF.

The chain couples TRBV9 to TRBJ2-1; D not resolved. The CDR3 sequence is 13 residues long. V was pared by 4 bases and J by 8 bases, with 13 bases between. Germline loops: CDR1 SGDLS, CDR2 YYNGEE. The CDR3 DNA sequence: TGTGCCAGCAGCCCCACCGGCTTGGATGAGCAGTTCTTC. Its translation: CASSPTGLDEQFF.

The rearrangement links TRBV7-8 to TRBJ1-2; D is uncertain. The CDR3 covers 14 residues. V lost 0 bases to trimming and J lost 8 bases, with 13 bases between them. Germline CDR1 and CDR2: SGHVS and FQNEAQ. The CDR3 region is CASSLAGTVRGYTF. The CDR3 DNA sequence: TGTGCCAGCAGCTTAGCGGGCACGGTGAGAGGCTACACCTTC.

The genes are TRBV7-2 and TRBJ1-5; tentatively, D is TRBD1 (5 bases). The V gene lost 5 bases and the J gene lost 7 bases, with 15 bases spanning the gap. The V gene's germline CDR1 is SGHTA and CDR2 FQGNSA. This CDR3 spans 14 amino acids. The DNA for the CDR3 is TGTGCCAGCAGCCCGGGGGGAGGCGGGCAGCCCCAGCATTTT. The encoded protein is CASSPGGGGQPQHF. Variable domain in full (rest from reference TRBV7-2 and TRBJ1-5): GAGVSQSPSNKVTEKGKDVELRCDPISGHTALYWYRQSLGQGLEFLIYFQGNSAPDKSGLPSDRFSAERTGGSVSTLTIQRTQQEDSAVYLCASSPGGGGQPQHFGDGTRLSIL.

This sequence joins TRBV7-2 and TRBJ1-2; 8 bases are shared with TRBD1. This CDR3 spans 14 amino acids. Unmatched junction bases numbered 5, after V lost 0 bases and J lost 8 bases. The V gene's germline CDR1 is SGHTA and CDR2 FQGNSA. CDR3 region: CASSLAQGAGGYTF. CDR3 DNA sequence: TGTGCCAGCAGCTTAGCGCAGGGGGCGGGCGGCTACACCTTC.

CDR3 residues: CASSWEREAGELFF. CDR3 nucleotide sequence: TGCGCCAGCAGCTGGGAGCGGGAGGCCGGGGAGCTGTTTTTT. The V and J genes are TRBV5-1 and TRBJ2-2, with TRBD2 matching 9 bases. V dropped 3 bases and J dropped 6; count of bases not matched to a gene: 3. Germline lookup yields CDR1 SGHRS and CDR2 YFSETQ. The CDR3 totals 14 residues. The full variable domain, with the rest looked up from reference TRBV5-1 and TRBJ2-2, is KAGVTQTPRYLIKTRGQQVTLSCSPISGHRSVSWYQQTPGQGLQFLFEYFSETQRNKGNFPGRFSGRQFSNSRSEMNVSTLELGDSALYLCASSWEREAGELFFGEGSRLTVL.

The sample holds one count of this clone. The CDR3 nucleotides are TGCGCCAGCAGCCCCGGGACAGGCCTCGAGCAGTACTTC. This sequence encodes CASSPGTGLEQYF. The gene calls are TRBV5-1 and TRBJ2-7, with 8 positions matching TRBD1. J lost 6 bases, V lost 4 bases, and 6 bases had no gene match. The CDR3 has 13 amino acids. Germline loops: CDR1 SGHRS, CDR2 YFSETQ.

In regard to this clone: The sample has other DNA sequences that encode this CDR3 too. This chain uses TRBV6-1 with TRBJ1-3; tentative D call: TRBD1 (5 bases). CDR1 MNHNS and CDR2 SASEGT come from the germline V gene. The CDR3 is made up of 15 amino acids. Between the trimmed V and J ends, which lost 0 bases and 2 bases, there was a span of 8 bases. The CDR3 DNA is TGTGCCAGCAGTGAAGCGGCAGGGACTGGAAACACCATATATTTT. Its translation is CASSEAAGTGNTIYF.

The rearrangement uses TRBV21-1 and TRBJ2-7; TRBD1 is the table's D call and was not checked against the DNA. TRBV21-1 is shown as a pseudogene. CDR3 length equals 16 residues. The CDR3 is CASSKALQDPFYEQYF. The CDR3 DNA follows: TGTGCCAGCAGCAAAGCTCTACAGGACCCTTTCTACGAGCAGTACTTC.

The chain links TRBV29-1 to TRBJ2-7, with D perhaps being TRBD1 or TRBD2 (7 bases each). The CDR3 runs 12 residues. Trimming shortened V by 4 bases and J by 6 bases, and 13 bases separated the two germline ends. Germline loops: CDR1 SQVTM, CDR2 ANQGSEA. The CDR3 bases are TGCAGCGTTGGGGGGGGGACAGTCGAGCAGTACTTC. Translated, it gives CSVGGGTVEQYF.

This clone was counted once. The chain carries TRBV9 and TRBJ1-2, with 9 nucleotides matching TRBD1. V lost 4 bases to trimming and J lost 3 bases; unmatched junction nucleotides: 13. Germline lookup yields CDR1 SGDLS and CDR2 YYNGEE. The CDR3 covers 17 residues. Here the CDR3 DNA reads TGTGCCAGCAGCCCAACGGACAGGGGCCCTATTTACTATGGCTACACCTTC. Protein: CASSPTDRGPIYYGYTF.

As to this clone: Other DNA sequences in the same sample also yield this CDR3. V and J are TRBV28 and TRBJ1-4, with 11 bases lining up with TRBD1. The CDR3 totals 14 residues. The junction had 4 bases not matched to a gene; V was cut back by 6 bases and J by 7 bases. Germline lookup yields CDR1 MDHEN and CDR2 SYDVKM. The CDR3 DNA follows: TGTGCCAGCAGGGCCGGGACAGGGGGTGAAAAACTGTTTTTT. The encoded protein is CASRAGTGGEKLFF.

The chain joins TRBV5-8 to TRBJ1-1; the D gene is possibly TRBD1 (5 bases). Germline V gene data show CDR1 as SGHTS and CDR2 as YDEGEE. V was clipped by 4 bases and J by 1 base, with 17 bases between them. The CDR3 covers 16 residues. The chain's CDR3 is CASSPGVYIQNTEAFF. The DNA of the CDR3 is TGTGCCAGCAGCCCGGGGGTGTACATTCAGAACACTGAAGCTTTCTTT.

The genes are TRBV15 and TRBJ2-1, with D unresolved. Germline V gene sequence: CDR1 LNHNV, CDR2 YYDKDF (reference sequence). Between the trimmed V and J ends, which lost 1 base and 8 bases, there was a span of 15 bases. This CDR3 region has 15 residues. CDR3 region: CATSRVGPLGDEQFF. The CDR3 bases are TGTGCCACCAGCAGAGTTGGTCCCCTGGGCGATGAGCAGTTCTTC.

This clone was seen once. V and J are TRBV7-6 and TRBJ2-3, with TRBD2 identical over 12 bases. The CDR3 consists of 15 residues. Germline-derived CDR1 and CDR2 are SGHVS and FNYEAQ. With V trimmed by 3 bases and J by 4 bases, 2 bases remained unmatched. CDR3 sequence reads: CASSLGLAGSDTQYF. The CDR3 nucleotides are TGTGCCAGCAGCTTGGGACTAGCGGGCTCAGATACGCAGTATTTT.

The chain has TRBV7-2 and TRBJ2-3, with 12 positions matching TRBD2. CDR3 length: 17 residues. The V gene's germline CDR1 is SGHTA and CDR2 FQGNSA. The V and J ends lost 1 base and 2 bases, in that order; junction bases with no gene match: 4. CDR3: CASSLVGLAGTTDTQYF. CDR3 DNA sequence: TGTGCCAGCAGCTTAGTAGGACTAGCGGGAACCACAGATACGCAGTATTTT.